This T cell receptor (beta chain) was observed in a study of blood T cell repertoires in COVID-19. Study as a whole: Researchers got acute and convalescent COVID-19 samples from the United States, Italy and Spain.

Profiled with immunoSEQ multiplex PCR; TCRdb holds only in-frame clones, not every one. Of 85,000 to 90,000 clones listed, around 85% are singletons. CDR3 length: 15 residues. The germline CDR1 and CDR2 sequences are MDHEN and SYDVKM. V lost 7 bases and J lost 4, with 19 bases in between. The source material was peripheral blood. This chain joins TRBV28 and TRBJ1-2; possibly TRBD1 for D (5 bases). The TCR originated in a woman aged 80 or over with active or convalescent COVID-19. In DNA form, the CDR3 reads TGTGCCAGCACCACTCCCGCGGGGGGGAGCTATGGCTACACCTTC. This translates into CASTTPAGGSYGYTF.